The subject of this entry is one TCR beta chain. Antigen: not known. CDR1 is SQVTM, CDR2 ANQGSEA, per germline. This CDR3 has 14 residues. V dropped 6 bases and J dropped 12; count of bases not matched to a gene: 14. The data belong to a study of cytomegalovirus exposure and HLA in healthy donors. General study findings and limits: A prior analysis recorded that most TCR beta V segments were productive about 90% or about 30% of the time. Later analysis suggested most CMV-associated TCR beta chains were HLA-restricted.

The PCR had 60 Vbeta and 13 Jbeta primers. Produced via immunoSEQ multiplex PCR; TCRdb's table is partial and in-frame only. The sample has about 160,000 clones. Sequences were obtained from PBMCs. This TCR was sampled from a man between 25 and 39 years old in good health and CMV-seronegative. V is TRBV29-1 and J is TRBJ2-1, with 10 bases matching TRBD1. The CDR3 DNA reads as TGCAGCGTGGGGACCCGGGACAGGGGACGTGTGCAGTTCTTC. This translates into CSVGTRDRGRVQFF.